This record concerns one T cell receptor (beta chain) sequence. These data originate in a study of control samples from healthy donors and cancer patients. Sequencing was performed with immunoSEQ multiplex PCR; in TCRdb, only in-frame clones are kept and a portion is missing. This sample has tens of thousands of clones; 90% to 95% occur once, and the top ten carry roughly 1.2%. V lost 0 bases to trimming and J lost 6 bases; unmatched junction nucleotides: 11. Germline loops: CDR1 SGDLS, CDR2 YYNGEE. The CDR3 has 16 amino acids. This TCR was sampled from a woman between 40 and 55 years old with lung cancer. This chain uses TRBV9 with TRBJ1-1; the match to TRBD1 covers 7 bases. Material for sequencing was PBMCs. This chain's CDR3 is CASSVGGRQGMAEAFF. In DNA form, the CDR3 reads TGTGCCAGCAGCGTAGGGGGGCGACAGGGTATGGCTGAAGCTTTCTTT.